Presented here are 29 T cell receptor beta chains from one specimen sequenced in a study of shared clonotypes between healthy human individuals. Method: immunoSEQ multiplex PCR; TCRdb's copy keeps in-frame clones and lacks some. The sample carries some 2,500,000 clones, more than 85% recorded once. What was sequenced was naive CD4+ T cells from PBMCs. Subset here: CD45RA+ positively selected. These receptors came from a man between 18 and 29 years old in good health. Some clones in this sample may be carry-over from other donors' samples.

The V call is TRBV15, the J call TRBJ2-2; D is possibly TRBD1 (7 bases). From germline, CDR1 is LNHNV and CDR2 YYDKDF (reference sequence). The CDR3 consists of 17 residues. With 0 bases removed from V and 6 bases from J, the gap between germline ends came to 17 bases. Written as DNA, the CDR3 is TGTGCCACCAGCAGAGACGAGTGGGCAGGGGGGTCCGGGGAGCTGTTTTTT. Its translation: CATSRDEWAGGSGELFF.

The chain employs TRBV4-2 and TRBJ1-1; D is possibly TRBD1 (5 bases). This CDR3 contains 13 residues. The germline gives CDR1 LGHNA, CDR2 YNFKEQ. Trimming left V 4 bases short and J 2 bases short, with 8 bases between. The CDR3 protein is CASSPRANTEAFF. The CDR3 DNA reads as TGTGCCAGCAGCCCCAGGGCAAACACTGAAGCTTTCTTT.

The chain recombines TRBV6-5 with TRBJ2-7; 11 bases agree with TRBD1. The CDR3 covers 16 residues. Losses at the gene ends were 2 bases for V and 9 bases for J; bases not matched to a gene: 12. CDR1 and CDR2 from the germline V gene are MNHEY and SVGAGI. Here the CDR3 DNA reads TGTGCCAGCAGTTACCGCCGGGACAGGGGGGGCCGGGCGCAGTACTTC. It yields the protein CASSYRRDRGGRAQYF.

This clone was counted once. The rearrangement links TRBV10-3 to TRBJ1-2; unclear D gene. This CDR3 has 14 residues. CDR1 and CDR2 (germline): ENHRY, SYGVKD. The V end was cut by 3 bases, the J end by 2 bases, with 10 bases between. Here the CDR3 DNA reads TGTGCCATCAGTGAAGGGCCTCCGAACTATGGCTACACCTTC. This encodes CAISEGPPNYGYTF.

About this clone: In the same sample, other DNA sequences code for this CDR3. The chain couples TRBV7-9 to TRBJ2-2; D call uncertain. Trimming left V 2 bases short and J 1 base short, with 8 bases between. Germline V gives CDR1 SEHNR, CDR2 FQNEAQ (reference sequence). The CDR3 has 15 amino acids. The CDR3 here is CASSLRTGNTGELFF. The DNA of the CDR3 is TGTGCCAGCAGCTTAAGAACTGGGAACACCGGGGAGCTGTTTTTT. Supplemented by reference TRBV7-9 and TRBJ2-2, the full variable domain reads DTGVSQNPRHKITKRGQNVTFRCDPISEHNRLYWYRQTLGQGPEFLTYFQNEAQLEKSRLLSDRFSAERPKGSFSTLEIQRTEQGDSAMYLCASSLRTGNTGELFFGEGSRLTVL.

V and J are TRBV30 and TRBJ1-1, with 7 bases that match TRBD1. Germline lookup yields CDR1 GTSNPN and CDR2 SVGIG (reference sequence). CDR3 size: 13 residues. CDR3 DNA sequence: TGTGCGGGGGGCCGGGACAGCCCGTTGGAAGCTTTCTTT. Its translation is CAGGRDSPLEAFF.

This rearrangement joins TRBV5-1 to TRBJ2-2; 7 nucleotides align to TRBD1. The germline CDR1 and CDR2 sequences are SGHRS and YFSETQ. The CDR3 extends over 14 amino acids. After removal of 9 bases from V and 2 bases from J, the junction contained 7 bases not matched to a gene. The CDR3 coding sequence is TGCGCCAAGTGGGGACAGCCAAACACCGGGGAGCTGTTTTTT. Translated: CAKWGQPNTGELFF. The whole variable domain, remainder taken from reference TRBV5-1 and TRBJ2-2, is KAGVTQTPRYLIKTRGQQVTLSCSPISGHRSVSWYQQTPGQGLQFLFEYFSETQRNKGNFPGRFSGRQFSNSRSEMNVSTLELGDSALYLCAKWGQPNTGELFFGEGSRLTVL.

As to this clone: Additional DNA sequences in this sample encode the identical CDR3. The chain links TRBV7-2 to TRBJ2-1; D remains ambiguous. The ends were cut back, 8 bases at V and 0 bases at J, with 2 bases in the middle. The CDR3 is 11 residues long. The germline V gene encodes CDR1 SGHTA and CDR2 FQGNSA. In DNA form, the CDR3 reads TGTGCCAGCGGCTCCTACAATGAGCAGTTCTTC. Translation: CASGSYNEQFF.

This chain links TRBV11-2 with TRBJ2-7; D remains ambiguous. Germline V gene sequence: CDR1 SGHAT, CDR2 FQNNGV. CDR3 length equals 15 residues. V was clipped by 2 bases and J by 3 bases, with 14 bases between them. CDR3 bases: TGTGCCAGCAGCTTATTTGTAGGGCTGGGCTACGAGCAGTACTTC. The encoded protein is CASSLFVGLGYEQYF.

The chain uses TRBV6-5 and TRBJ2-4; D ambiguous. The length of the CDR3 is 13 residues. Per germline, CDR1 MNHEY and CDR2 SVGAGI. Between the trimmed V and J ends, which lost 4 bases and 3 bases, there was a span of 7 bases. CDR3 region: CASSFDRKNIQYF. Written as DNA, the CDR3 is TGTGCCAGCAGTTTCGACCGCAAAAACATTCAGTACTTC.

DNA for the CDR3: TGTGCCAGCAGTTTCCCCGGACCGCAGGAGCATTTT. Encoded protein: CASSFPGPQEHF. The genes are TRBV28 and TRBJ1-5; D call uncertain. CDR3 size: 12 residues. Germline V gene data show CDR1 as MDHEN and CDR2 as SYDVKM. With 3 bases removed from V and 14 bases from J, the gap between germline ends came to 14 bases.

The rearrangement links TRBV5-1 to TRBJ2-5, with TRBD1 matching over 11 bases. The trim removed 3 bases at V and 5 bases at J, leaving 6 bases unmatched. CDR3 length equals 15 residues. CDR1 is SGHRS and CDR2 is YFSETQ in the germline V gene. The CDR3 protein is CASSSWDRGGETQYF. The CDR3 DNA sequence: TGCGCCAGCAGCTCCTGGGACAGGGGGGGCGAGACCCAGTACTTC. The variable domain in full, with the rest retrieved from reference TRBV5-1 and TRBJ2-5, is KAGVTQTPRYLIKTRGQQVTLSCSPISGHRSVSWYQQTPGQGLQFLFEYFSETQRNKGNFPGRFSGRQFSNSRSEMNVSTLELGDSALYLCASSSWDRGGETQYFGPGTRLLVL.

This clone was observed a handful of times. This sequence joins TRBV14 and TRBJ2-1; 10 positions match TRBD2. In germline, CDR1 is SGHDN, CDR2 FVKESK. V lost 0 bases and J lost 6; bases outside the gene matches: 2. CDR3 length equals 15 residues. The CDR3 loop reads CASSQESSGSNEQFF. CDR3 nucleotide sequence: TGTGCCAGCAGCCAAGAGTCTAGCGGGAGCAATGAGCAGTTCTTC.

This clone occurred once. The gene calls are TRBV21-1 and TRBJ1-1. TRBV21-1 is designated a pseudogene. The CDR3 length is 13 residues. For the CDR3, the DNA is TGTGCCAGCAGCAAAAAATCGGACACTGAAGCTTTCTTT. Translation gives CASSKKSDTEAFF.

V is TRBV7-8 and J is TRBJ2-7; 8 bases match TRBD2. Trimming took 1 base from V and 0 from J; bases not matched to a gene: 5. The CDR3 length is 16 residues. CDR1 and CDR2 (germline): SGHVS, FQNEAQ. CDR3 sequence: CASSLVRGRSSYEQYF. For the CDR3, the DNA is TGTGCCAGCAGCTTAGTGCGCGGGAGGAGCTCCTACGAGCAGTACTTC.

The chain recombines TRBV7-2 with TRBJ1-2; D unresolved. This CDR3 comprises 13 residues. The germline V and J ends were trimmed by 0 bases and 2 bases, with 4 bases remaining between them. CDR1 SGHTA and CDR2 FQGNSA come from the germline V gene. The CDR3 coding sequence is TGTGCCAGCAGCTTAGCAGAAAACTATGGCTACACCTTC. Protein product: CASSLAENYGYTF.

This clone was counted once. This CDR3 is CASGRDGMLLGEKLFF. As DNA, the CDR3 is TGCGCCAGCGGCCGGGACGGTATGCTACTCGGTGAAAAACTGTTTTTT. The V gene is TRBV5-1, the J gene TRBJ1-4, with D possibly TRBD1 on 5 matching bases. The germline V gene has CDR1 SGHRS and CDR2 YFSETQ. The length of the CDR3 is 16 residues. The V end was cut by 7 bases, the J end by 7 bases, with 23 bases between.

This chain connects TRBV25-1 to TRBJ2-6; 8 nucleotides line up with TRBD1. Germline CDR1 and CDR2: MGHDK and SYGVNS. After removal of 2 bases from V and 2 bases from J, the junction contained 8 bases not matched to a gene. CDR3 length: 18 residues. The CDR3 sequence: CASSETTGGGAGANVLTF. The DNA for the CDR3 is TGTGCCAGCAGTGAAACTACAGGGGGTGGCGCTGGGGCCAACGTCCTGACTTTC.

The chain links TRBV28 to TRBJ2-7, with 11 bases matching TRBD2. V was pared by 2 bases and J by 3 bases, with 6 bases of the junction left unmatched. Germline CDR1 MDHEN, CDR2 SYDVKM. The CDR3 consists of 16 residues. In DNA, the CDR3 is TGTGCCAGCAGTTTACCGCCCGGGACTAGCGGCTACGAGCAGTACTTC. Protein sequence: CASSLPPGTSGYEQYF.

V is TRBV5-5 and J is TRBJ1-4; 7 nucleotides match TRBD1. This CDR3 region has 14 residues. Germline V lookup: CDR1 SGHKS, CDR2 YYEKEE (reference sequence). The junction had 7 bases not matched to a gene; V was cut back by 3 bases and J by 8 bases. CDR3: CASSSYRTGEKLFF. The CDR3 DNA reads TGTGCCAGCAGCTCCTATCGGACAGGCGAAAAACTGTTTTTT.

As concerns this clone: The germline gene is not matched at one end of the junction; a read error may be the cause. The chain joins TRBV7-2 to TRBJ1-2; 7 bases agree with TRBD1. The CDR3 totals 16 residues. CDR1 and CDR2 from the germline V gene are SGHTA and FQGNSA. The CDR3, as DNA: TGTGCCAGCAGCTTAGACGGTTACAGGGGAAGGTATGGCTGCACCTTC. This codes for CASSLDGYRGRYGCTF. The complete variable domain, with remaining parts taken from reference TRBV7-2 and TRBJ1-2, reads GAGVSQSPSNKVTEKGKDVELRCDPISGHTALYWYRQSLGQGLEFLIYFQGNSAPDKSGLPSDRFSAERTGGSVSTLTIQRTQQEDSAVYLCASSLDGYRGRYGCTFGSGTRLTVV.

The J gene is TRBJ2-5, the V gene TRBV6-5; D gene unclear. V was trimmed by 2 bases and J by 5 bases, leaving 12 bases between them. This CDR3 has 14 amino acids. Germline V gene sequence: CDR1 MNHEY, CDR2 SVGAGI. CDR3 protein: CASSYNRRAETQYF. CDR3 coding DNA: TGTGCCAGCAGTTACAACCGTAGGGCGGAGACCCAGTACTTC.

The chain is built from TRBV19 and TRBJ2-1; 7 bases are shared with TRBD1. The V segment lost 5 bases and the J segment 9 bases; nucleotides outside the gene matches: 13. The CDR3 loop spans 15 amino acids. Germline V gene lookup returns CDR1 LNHDA and CDR2 SQIVND (reference sequence). As DNA, the CDR3 is TGTGCCAGTAGTGACAACAGGGGCTCGTGGGGTGAGCAGTTCTTC. Encoded protein: CASSDNRGSWGEQFF.

V usage is TRBV11-2 and J usage is TRBJ2-1; the D gene is possibly TRBD2 (6 bases). V lost 2 bases to trimming and J lost 4 bases, with 9 bases between them. Per the germline V gene, CDR1 is SGHAT and CDR2 is FQNNGV. The CDR3 sequence is 14 residues long. Here the CDR3 DNA reads TGTGCCAGCAGCTTACGGGACTCTTACAATGAGCAGTTCTTC. Protein sequence: CASSLRDSYNEQFF.

The chain is built from TRBV7-3 and TRBJ2-1, with 10 bases lining up with TRBD2. CDR3 size: 15 residues. Germline lookup yields CDR1 SGHTA and CDR2 FQGTGA. V lost 3 bases and J lost 8; bases outside the gene matches: 7. DNA of the CDR3: TGTGCCAGCAGCTTCGCAGCGGGAGGGTTTGATGAGCAGTTCTTC. Protein sequence: CASSFAAGGFDEQFF.

V and J are TRBV6-1 and TRBJ2-7; D is unresolved. This CDR3 contains 14 residues. The V end lost 3 bases, the J end lost 6 bases, and 15 bases lay between the germline ends. Germline-derived CDR1 and CDR2 are MNHNS and SASEGT. CDR3 region: CASSDFRRGSEQYF. The CDR3 bases are TGTGCCAGCAGTGATTTCCGCCGAGGTTCCGAGCAGTACTTC.

The chain uses TRBV29-1 and TRBJ2-7, with D possibly called TRBD1 or TRBD2 (6 bases each). The germline V and J ends were trimmed by 1 base and 5 bases, with 18 bases remaining between them. This CDR3 has 15 residues. Germline CDR1 SQVTM, CDR2 ANQGSEA. CDR3 in DNA: TGCAGCGTTGAAGCCCGGACAGATCTAGCGAACGAGCAGTACTTC. It codes for CSVEARTDLANEQYF.

The chain couples TRBV5-1 to TRBJ1-6, with 7 nucleotides matching TRBD1. With V trimmed by 4 bases and J by 10 bases, 8 bases remained unmatched. This CDR3 is 14 amino acids long. From germline, CDR1 is SGHRS and CDR2 YFSETQ. The CDR3 DNA sequence: TGCGCCAGCAGCCAGGCAGGGGGACGATCACCCCTCCACTTT. Its translation: CASSQAGGRSPLHF.

V and J are TRBV6-6 and TRBJ1-2, with D uncertain. The CDR3 is made up of 16 amino acids. Germline values: CDR1 MNHNY, CDR2 SVGAGI (reference sequence). V lost 6 bases and J 4 bases, leaving 21 bases between the germline ends. The CDR3 is CASSLTLFFPGYGYTF. CDR3 nucleotides: TGTGCCAGCAGCCTAACCCTGTTCTTTCCGGGCTATGGCTACACCTTC.